This TCR beta chain was recovered during a study of identical twins. Whole-study findings and limits: Out-of-frame sharing of TCR alpha in monozygotic twins was underestimated by models. Researchers caution that invariant MAIT and iNKT cells could partly confound zero-insertion analyses.

Template switching added a universal primer binding site, and final cDNA carried unique molecular identifiers. TCRdb re-called the 5' RACE reads through MiXCR, storing one row per CDR3 protein. This sample has about 660,000 distinct CDR3 sequences, with less than 10% found just once. V trimming: 5 bases; J trimming: 4 bases; junction bases outside the gene matches: 7. The CDR3 has 14 residues. Per the germline V gene, CDR1 is SGHTA and CDR2 is FQGNSA. A remark on this clonotype: Its antigen is currently unknown.

The data were also submitted as part of a second study, on yellow fever vaccine responses in identical twins.

The chain is built from TRBV7-2 and TRBJ2-7, with 8 nucleotides matching TRBD1. Input material: PBMCs. The clonotype originates from a woman under 30 in good health. The chain's CDR3 is CASSPDRAWYEQYF. The CDR3 DNA sequence: TGTGCCAGCAGCCCGGACAGGGCTTGGTACGAGCAGTACTTC.